This TCR beta chain was identified during a study of blood T cell repertoires in COVID-19. The wider study: From the United States, Italy and Spain came samples of acute and convalescent COVID-19. T cells, B-cell-depleted T cells, or PBMCs supplied cDNA or gDNA.

How the authors handled the data: Nucleated cell number was recorded as an estimate derived from reference gene primer amplification. Sequencing was performed with immunoSEQ multiplex PCR; in TCRdb, only in-frame clones are kept and a portion is missing. V, J and clone size are those of that table, while D and trimming were read from the DNA. This sample has 150,000 to 200,000 clones, with 85% found just once. The germline gives CDR1 SGHDT, CDR2 YYEEEE. The CDR3 length is 15 residues. V was pared by 4 bases and J by 3 bases, with 15 bases between. The gene calls are TRBV5-6 and TRBJ2-3; the D gene is possibly TRBD1 (6 bases). Sequencing was performed on peripheral blood. The TCR comes from a human donor with acute or convalescent COVID-19. The donor label of this sample is uncertain. In DNA, the CDR3 is TGTGCCAGCAGCCGTTACAGGGTGGGGACAGATACGCAGTATTTT. It specifies CASSRYRVGTDTQYF.